This T cell receptor delta chain is drawn from a study of gamma-delta chains in newborns, infants, children. This clone is termed large. TCRdb re-called the reads via CATT. Among over 950 delta-chain clones, less than 4.5% were seen once, and the ten largest hold approximately 24%. The ends lost 2 bases at V and 4 bases at J; junction bases unmatched: 7. Germline V gives CDR1 TVYSNPD, CDR2 GDNSRS (reference sequence). The CDR3 length is 15 residues. The sample taken for sequencing was blood. This chain links TRDV3 with TRDJ1; 13 bases align to TRDD3. This sequence originates from a child who was a newborn, infant or young child, either healthy, febrile or measles-vaccinated (not recorded which). CDR3: CAFVRTGGYGDKLIF. The CDR3 DNA reads TGTGCCTTTGTTCGTACTGGGGGATACGGCGATAAACTCATCTTT.